These 27 T cell receptor beta chains came from one sample sequenced in a study of blood T cells in healthy people across ages. It was with a sample-barcoded 5' primer and a J-beta primer mix that a second PCR of roughly 6 to 12 cycles was run. TCRdb recomputed calls from the 5' RACE reads with MiXCR, one row per CDR3 protein. The profile shows more than 800,000 distinct CDR3 sequences, 45% of them singletons. The specimen was blood. Receptors originate from a woman aged 60-75 years in good health.

This clonotype appeared a few times. The CDR3 reads CASRLYEQYF. CDR3 sequence (DNA): TGTGCCAGCAGGCTCTACGAGCAGTACTTC. The chain links TRBV6-4 to TRBJ2-7; D call uncertain. V shed 6 bases and J shed 3 bases, with 3 bases lying between them. Looked up from germline, CDR1 is MRHNA and CDR2 is SNTAGT. The length of the CDR3 is 10 residues.

This clonotype came up once. This chain uses TRBV27 with TRBJ2-3; D remains unclear. This CDR3 has 16 amino acids. With 0 bases removed from V and 4 bases from J, the gap between germline ends came to 14 bases. Germline V gene data show CDR1 as MNHEY and CDR2 as SMNVEV (reference sequence). The DNA for the CDR3 is TGTGCCAGCAGTTTATCCGGAACTTTGGGGTCAGATACGCAGTATTTT. Translating gives CASSLSGTLGSDTQYF.

The chain has TRBV2 and TRBJ2-1; 11 bases agree with TRBD1. The J segment lost 9 bases and the V segment lost 6 bases, leaving 7 bases of the junction unmatched. This CDR3 region has 14 residues. Germline CDR1 SNHLY, CDR2 FYNNEI. Here the CDR3 DNA reads TGTGCCAGCAGAGGACAGGGGGCTTACGGTGAGCAGTTCTTC. Residues: CASRGQGAYGEQFF.

This clonotype showed up just a few times. This chain connects TRBV6-5 to TRBJ2-1; perhaps TRBD2 as D (5 bases). V dropped 9 bases and J dropped 9 bases, with 12 bases sitting between them. The CDR3 loop spans 11 amino acids. Germline loops: CDR1 MNHEY, CDR2 SVGAGI. The CDR3 DNA follows: TGTGCCAGTACCTGGGAGAGTGAGCAGTTCTTC. The encoded protein is CASTWESEQFF.

This clonotype has more than one count but fewer than ten. The chain carries TRBV24-1 and TRBJ2-7; 9 bases agree with TRBD1. Germline V CDR1 and CDR2: KGHDR, SFDVKD. The CDR3 is 12 amino acids. The V segment lost 4 bases and the J segment 10 bases; nucleotides outside the gene matches: 4. CDR3 in amino acids: CATSEDRGAQYF. The DNA for the CDR3 is TGTGCCACCAGTGAAGACAGGGGGGCCCAGTACTTC.

This clonotype was counted a single time. V and J are TRBV9 and TRBJ2-1; D gene ambiguous. The V and J ends lost 0 bases and 9 bases respectively, with 10 bases between them. Germline CDR1 and CDR2: SGDLS and YYNGEE. The CDR3 runs 13 residues. The CDR3, as DNA: TGTGCCAGCAGCGTAGACCTCCCGGGTGAGCAGTTCTTC. Residues: CASSVDLPGEQFF. The whole variable domain, filled in from reference TRBV9 and TRBJ2-1, reads DSGVTQTPKHLITATGQRVTLRCSPRSGDLSVYWYQQSLDQGLQFLIQYYNGEERAKGNILERFSAQQFPDLHSELNLSSLELGDSALYFCASSVDLPGEQFFGPGTRLTVL.

The rearrangement uses TRBV5-6 and TRBJ2-5, with unresolved D. V lost 5 bases, J lost 5 bases, and 16 bases lay in between. The CDR3 length is 14 residues. Germline V gives CDR1 SGHDT, CDR2 YYEEEE. CDR3 region: CASRPGRLRETQYF. CDR3 coding DNA: TGTGCCAGCAGGCCTGGACGGCTCCGGGAGACCCAGTACTTC.

The chain couples TRBV29-1 to TRBJ2-7, with D perhaps TRBD1 or TRBD2 (6 bases each). V lost 2 bases, J lost 7 bases, and 12 bases lay in between. The CDR3 sequence is 12 residues long. Germline V CDR1 and CDR2: SQVTM, ANQGSEA. The CDR3 protein is CSVEWGAGEQYF. CDR3 bases: TGCAGCGTTGAATGGGGGGCGGGGGAGCAGTACTTC.

With respect to this clonotype: Possible read error: a much larger clone is one base away. This chain links TRBV28 with TRBJ2-3; 14 bases align to TRBD2. This CDR3 spans 17 amino acids. V lost 6 bases and J lost 10; bases outside the gene matches: 15. Germline V lookup: CDR1 MDHEN, CDR2 SYDVKM. CDR3 DNA sequence: TGTGCCAGCAGCAAGACCGGGACTAGCGGGAGCTGGGATGCGCAGTATTTT. Translation gives CASSKTGTSGSWDAQYF.

The chain carries TRBV6-1 and TRBJ2-7, with TRBD2 matching over 8 bases. V lost 2 bases and J lost 8; bases outside the gene matches: 11. The V gene's germline CDR1 is MNHNS and CDR2 SASEGT. The CDR3 length is 15 residues. The CDR3 nucleotides are TGTGCCAGCAGTGAAATAGCGGGAAGAGGGTGGAAGCAGTACTTC. Translating it yields CASSEIAGRGWKQYF.

This clonotype was recorded only once. This chain links TRBV3-1 with TRBJ1-2; D uncertain. The ends were cut back, 5 bases at V and 3 bases at J, with 7 bases in the middle. Germline-derived CDR1 and CDR2 are LGHDT and YNNKEL (reference sequence). This CDR3 has 12 amino acids. CDR3 bases: TGTGCCAGCAGCTACCAGGACTATGGCTACACCTTC. Translating it yields CASSYQDYGYTF.

This clonotype has a handful of counts. V usage is TRBV20-1 and J usage is TRBJ2-1, with a weak D call TRBD2 (5 bases). The DNA end is a closer match to TRBJ2-7, so the J assignment may be wrong. Germline CDR1 DFQATT, CDR2 SNEGSKA (reference sequence). The CDR3 consists of 14 residues. The DNA of the CDR3 is TGCAGTGCTAGACCGGCGAGGGCCAACAATGAGCAGTACTTC. Encoded protein: CSARPARANNEQYF.

The CDR3 loop is CATSDPGGQVHQTQYF. CDR3 DNA: TGTGCCACCAGTGATCCTGGGGGGCAGGTCCATCAGACCCAGTACTTC. The rearrangement uses TRBV24-1 and TRBJ2-5; perhaps D is TRBD1 or TRBD2 (6 bases each). Germline V gives CDR1 KGHDR, CDR2 SFDVKD. This CDR3 is built from 16 residues. Trimming shortened V by 3 bases and J by 6 bases, and 19 bases separated the two germline ends.

V is TRBV20-1 and J is TRBJ2-7; a possible D gene is TRBD1 (7 bases). Germline V gene data show CDR1 as DFQATT and CDR2 as SNEGSKA (reference sequence). V was cut by 3 bases and J by 4 bases, with 10 bases left in between. The CDR3 spans 12 residues. Written as DNA, the CDR3 is TGCAGTGCTAGGCGGGACAGATACGAGCAGTACTTC. Residues: CSARRDRYEQYF.

The rearrangement uses TRBV11-2 and TRBJ2-4; 12 bases line up with TRBD2. This CDR3 contains 16 residues. The V gene's germline CDR1 is SGHAT and CDR2 FQNNGV. V trimming: 2 bases; J trimming: 13 bases; junction bases outside the gene matches: 12. DNA of the CDR3: TGTGCCAGCAGCTTAATGACTAGCGGGAGTGTAGGGGAGCAGTACTTC. Translated: CASSLMTSGSVGEQYF.

This clonotype was detected only a few times. The chain combines TRBV28 with TRBJ2-7, with TRBD2 identical over 7 bases. Germline V CDR1 and CDR2: MDHEN, SYDVKM. This CDR3 region has 15 residues. The junction had 7 bases not matched to a gene; V was cut back by 5 bases and J by 0 bases. In nucleotides, the CDR3 is TGTGCCAGCAGTCCCCTAGCGGAGAGCTCCTACGAGCAGTACTTC. This sequence encodes CASSPLAESSYEQYF.

The chain employs TRBV27 and TRBJ2-7; D may be TRBD2 (6 bases). The CDR3 sequence is 16 residues long. Germline V CDR1 and CDR2: MNHEY, SMNVEV (reference sequence). V was cut by 6 bases and J by 3 bases, with 21 bases left in between. The CDR3 DNA reads TGTGCCAGCAGATATATTGGAGGGGACGGCAACTACGAGCAGTACTTC. Protein sequence: CASRYIGGDGNYEQYF.

The chain has TRBV6-5 and TRBJ2-3, with 10 bases fitting TRBD2. Germline CDR1 is MNHEY and CDR2 is SVGAGI. The V gene end was trimmed by 0 bases and the J gene end by 6 bases; junction bases not matched to a gene: 6. The CDR3 contains 16 residues. The CDR3 DNA reads TGTGCCAGCAGTTACTCGTTTAGCGGGAGGTCGGATACGCAGTATTTT. Its protein is CASSYSFSGRSDTQYF.

The chain is built from TRBV6-2 or TRBV6-3 and TRBJ1-1, with D perhaps matching TRBD1 (6 bases). The length of the CDR3 is 15 residues. The germline CDR1 and CDR2 sequences are MNHEY and SVGEGT. Trimming cost V 6 bases and J 0 bases, with 14 bases left between them. The CDR3 here is CASSASTGMNTEAFF. CDR3 nucleotide sequence: TGTGCCAGCAGCGCCTCGACAGGCATGAACACTGAAGCTTTCTTT.

This clonotype was picked up a small number of times. This chain joins TRBV20-1 and TRBJ2-5; 7 positions agree with TRBD2. Per germline, CDR1 DFQATT and CDR2 SNEGSKA (reference sequence). V lost 3 bases and J lost 2; bases outside the gene matches: 9. The CDR3 has 15 amino acids. The CDR3: CSASFPTSNQETQYF. The CDR3 DNA is TGCAGTGCTAGTTTCCCGACTAGCAATCAAGAGACCCAGTACTTC.

The J gene is TRBJ2-7, the V gene TRBV20-1, with TRBD2 as a possible D gene (7 bases). Germline V gives CDR1 DFQATT, CDR2 SNEGSKA (reference sequence). The CDR3 covers 14 residues. V lost 3 bases and J lost 3, with 15 bases in between. The CDR3 here is CSARRGGADYEQYF. DNA of the CDR3: TGCAGTGCTAGGAGAGGGGGGGCGGACTACGAGCAGTACTTC.

A single count supports this clonotype. V is TRBV6-4 and J is TRBJ2-1; 10 bases line up with TRBD1. The CDR3 length is 13 residues. After removal of 8 bases from V and 10 bases from J, the junction contained 8 bases not matched to a gene. Germline lookup yields CDR1 MRHNA and CDR2 SNTAGT. The CDR3 DNA follows: TGTGCCAGCCGTTTGACAGGGGGCGAGGAGCAGTTCTTC. Amino acid sequence: CASRLTGGEEQFF.

In its sample, this clonotype was seen a few times. The V and J genes are TRBV18 and TRBJ2-5; tentative D call: TRBD2 (6 bases). The V and J ends lost 3 bases and 1 base respectively, with 12 bases between them. The CDR3 consists of 15 residues. Germline V lookup: CDR1 KGHSH, CDR2 LQKENI. The CDR3 coding sequence is TGTGCCAGCTCACCGGGACTTGGGGGCCAAGAGACCCAGTACTTC. It specifies CASSPGLGGQETQYF.

V and J are TRBV5-1 and TRBJ2-7; 7 positions match TRBD2. CDR1 and CDR2 (germline): SGHRS, YFSETQ. The CDR3 spans 14 residues. V lost 6 bases, J lost 6 bases, and 12 bases stayed unmatched. The CDR3 protein is CASKVGLEISEQYF. As DNA, the CDR3 is TGCGCCAGCAAGGTCGGACTAGAGATAAGCGAGCAGTACTTC.

The table lists this clonotype with a few counts. The V gene is TRBV25-1, the J gene TRBJ2-1; a weak D match, TRBD2 (5 bases). Germline V lookup: CDR1 MGHDK, CDR2 SYGVNS. Trimming left V 2 bases short and J 5 bases short, with 10 bases between. CDR3 length equals 14 residues. The CDR3 is CASSEELAHNEQFF. For the CDR3, the DNA is TGTGCCAGCAGTGAAGAGCTAGCCCACAATGAGCAGTTCTTC.

This clonotype was recorded many times. This chain joins TRBV7-9 and TRBJ2-7; D is uncertain. CDR3 length equals 12 residues. Germline assignment: CDR1 SEHNR and CDR2 FQNEAQ (reference sequence). The ends were cut back, 3 bases at V and 2 bases at J, with 5 bases in the middle. Here the CDR3 DNA reads TGTGCCAGCAGCTTCGCGACCTACGAGCAGTACTTC. Its translation: CASSFATYEQYF.

A remark on this clonotype: This may come from a read error, since a much larger clone is one base off. The CDR3 protein is CASSFVAGIINEQFF. The CDR3 DNA sequence: TGTGCCAGCAGCTTTGTGGCAGGGATCATCAATGAGCAGTTCTTC. The chain links TRBV7-9 to TRBJ2-1; D might be TRBD1 (5 bases). From germline, CDR1 is SEHNR and CDR2 FQNEAQ (reference sequence). This CDR3 is 15 amino acids long. Trimming took 3 bases from V and 6 from J, leaving 15 bases between them. Drawing the rest from reference TRBV7-9 and TRBJ2-1, the complete variable domain is DTGVSQNPRHKITKRGQNVTFRCDPISEHNRLYWYRQTLGQGPEFLTYFQNEAQLEKSRLLSDRFSAERPKGSFSTLEIQRTEQGDSAMYLCASSFVAGIINEQFFGPGTRLTVL.